This TCR beta chain originates from a study of blood T cell repertoires in COVID-19 (TCRdb year 2020). Study-level background: Samples from collaborators originated in the United States, Italy and Spain and spanned both the acute and convalescent phases of COVID-19. Sample metadata almost always included a de-identified subject ID, COVID-19 status, age in years and sex. The dataset comprised deeply sampled blood TCRbeta repertoires from subjects exposed to, actively infected with, or recovered from COVID-19. The repertoires were released in a freely available public database meant as a resource for research on the immune response to SARS-CoV-2. Samples came from the ongoing ImmuneRACE study (first 160 participants) plus 1,254 subjects from 6 global collaborators. The prospective study material was composed of cDNA or gDNA derived from T cells, B-cell-depleted T cells, or PBMCs. Where available, HLA class I and class II types were taken from metadata supplied by the sample provider and were not determined by assay-based typing. Broad study findings and their caveats: How much clinical and demographic metadata was included differed by source and by participant, and the metadata was provided uncurated.

About this clone itself: The antigen it binds to is not known. The sample holds no much larger clone one base away, and base qualities are not on file.

The CDR3, from cysteine to phenylalanine, totals 14 residues. Kept here is only the CDR3 DNA, which spans 42 bases and is read in frame from base 1. V has 5 bases trimmed and J has 3 bases trimmed; junction bases matching no gene number 4. The germline V gene (reference sequence) yields GTSNPN for CDR1 and SVGIG for CDR2. The immunoSEQ Assay, a bias-controlled multiplex PCR, was used to amplify TCRbeta CDR3 regions from genomic DNA. The study's processing was this. The number of nucleated cells in each sample was estimated from the amplification of reference gene primers within the assay. To quantify the absolute abundance of each unique TCRbeta CDR3 rearrangement, sequence reads were collapsed and filtered. Productive Simpson clonality was computed per sample as the square root of Simpson's diversity index over productive rearrangements. TCRdb stores this immuneACCESS table with in-frame sequences only. Part of the clones is absent; in the studies checked, under half of the shortfall reflects unresolved V genes, and no reason is known for the rest. The V and J calls and clone size are taken from that table; D and trimming were inferred from the DNA. The sample has 170,000 or so clones on record, about 86% of them singletons. The ten largest clonotypes hold around 7% of the sample.

Whole blood was collected in K2EDTA tubes by collaborating institutions according to the institutions' own protocols. For TCRbeta analysis, collaborators shipped samples as frozen whole blood, isolated PBMCs, or DNA extracted from either of those sample types. Material: peripheral blood. This clonotype was obtained from a man in his forties or fifties with active or convalescent COVID-19. The chain is assembled from TRBV30 and TRBJ2-3, and 11 junction bases match TRBD2. In nucleotide form, the sequence is TGTGCCTGGCAAACTAGCGGGAGTACAGATACGCAGTATTTT. This sequence encodes CAWQTSGSTDTQYF.